This entry concerns a single T cell receptor beta chain. No antigen is known for it. This CDR3 is 14 amino acids long. Trimming took 5 bases from V and 0 from J, leaving 14 bases between them. Per germline, CDR1 DFQATT and CDR2 SNEGSKA (reference sequence). Tagging with unique molecular identifiers was a feature of the TCR beta cDNA libraries. TCRdb reanalysed the PCR reads using MiXCR and keeps one entry per CDR3 protein. The repertoire consists of 150,000 to 200,000 distinct CDR3 sequences, with 36% occurring once and the leading ten covering 28%. The entry originates in a study of post-analysis software for immune sequencing data. Study results and caveats: Samples made in the same batch grouped tightly together by F measure.

The receptor was isolated from a girl between 10 and 17 years old with multiple sclerosis. Sequencing used blood, obtained after autologous hematopoietic stem cell transplantation. The chain carries TRBV20-1 and TRBJ2-7; D is perhaps TRBD1 or TRBD2 (5 bases each). The CDR3 reads CSAGVWGSSYEQYF. Here the CDR3 DNA reads TGCAGTGCTGGAGTGTGGGGGAGCTCCTACGAGCAGTACTTC.